This entry lists 22 T cell receptor beta chains sequenced from one sample in a study of cytomegalovirus exposure and HLA in healthy donors. With 60 Vbeta and 13 Jbeta primers, the PCR was carried out. Here immunoSEQ multiplex PCR was the method, and the copy in TCRdb shows in-frame clones only, minus some. This table has about 160,000 clones, 79% appearing once. The material sequenced was PBMCs. Receptor source: a man aged 35 to 55 in good health and CMV-seronegative.

The chain combines TRBV27 with TRBJ1-5; TRBD1 is a possible D gene (6 bases). This CDR3 comprises 17 residues. Trimming removed 4 bases from V and 5 bases from J, with 21 bases in between. Germline V gene lookup returns CDR1 MNHEY and CDR2 SMNVEV (reference sequence). The CDR3 bases are TGTGCCAGCAGTTCCAAGACAGGTTTCAAATTTGATCAGCCCCAGCATTTT. It encodes CASSSKTGFKFDQPQHF.

This chain uses TRBV5-1 with TRBJ2-5, with D unresolved. CDR3 length: 11 amino acids. CDR1 is SGHRS, CDR2 YFSETQ, per germline. V was shortened by 0 bases and J by 7 bases, with 4 bases between the two germline ends. The DNA for the CDR3 is TGCGCCAGCAGCTTGGGAGGGACCCAGTACTTC. It translates to CASSLGGTQYF.

This clone showed up just once. J is TRBJ1-4 and V is TRBV6-1, with 8 bases identical to TRBD1. The germline V gene has CDR1 MNHNS and CDR2 SASEGT. V was pared by 3 bases and J by 6 bases, with 0 bases of the junction left unmatched. The CDR3 runs 13 residues. In DNA, the CDR3 is TGTGCCAGCAGTGACAGGGGGCATGAAAAACTGTTTTTT. Protein sequence: CASSDRGHEKLFF.

This sequence joins TRBV12-5 and TRBJ2-3; TRBD2 matches at 9 bases. CDR3 length: 17 residues. V gave up 1 base and J gave up 2 bases; unmatched junction bases: 7. Germline CDR1 reads LGHNT; CDR2 reads FRNRAP. CDR3 nucleotide sequence: TGTGCTAGTGGTTTGGGACTAGCGGATATTACCACAGATACGCAGTATTTT. This sequence encodes CASGLGLADITTDTQYF.

V and J are TRBV9 and TRBJ2-3; D perhaps matches TRBD2 (6 bases). This CDR3 spans 15 amino acids. Germline CDR1 is SGDLS and CDR2 is YYNGEE. V was trimmed by 0 bases and J by 6 bases, leaving 14 bases between them. The CDR3 is CASSVGGVHPDTQYF. CDR3 in DNA: TGTGCCAGCAGCGTAGGGGGGGTGCACCCGGATACGCAGTATTTT.

On this clone: Relative to the germline gene, one junction end is altered; a read error may explain this. The chain carries TRBV11-3 and TRBJ2-1, with D perhaps TRBD2 (6 bases). CDR1 and CDR2 from the germline V gene are SGHNT and YENEEA. CDR3 length: 16 residues. For the CDR3, the DNA is TGTGCCGGCAGCTCCCGTGGGACTGACCACGTTAATGAGCAGTTCTTC. It yields the protein CAGSSRGTDHVNEQFF.

V and J are TRBV28 and TRBJ2-7; 11 bases match TRBD2. The germline V gene encodes CDR1 MDHEN and CDR2 SYDVKM. V dropped 6 bases and J dropped 3; count of bases not matched to a gene: 10. There are 16 residues in the CDR3. The CDR3 DNA reads as TGTGCCAGCAGGGGCAACCTAGCGGGAGGACGCTACGAGCAGTACTTC. Protein: CASRGNLAGGRYEQYF.

The chain uses TRBV28 and TRBJ2-5; 7 bases fit TRBD1. This CDR3 is 12 amino acids long. V lost 10 bases and J lost 10; bases outside the gene matches: 12. Looked up from germline, CDR1 is MDHEN and CDR2 is SYDVKM. Here the CDR3 DNA reads TGTGCCATCTCCGGGACAGCGAGGGGCCAGTACTTC. This gives the protein CAISGTARGQYF. Variable domain in full (rest from reference TRBV28 and TRBJ2-5): DVKVTQSSRYLVKRTGEKVFLECVQDMDHENMFWYRQDPGLGLRLIYFSYDVKMKEKGDIPEGYSVSREKKERFSLILESASTNQTSMYLCAISGTARGQYFGPGTRLLVL.

The chain has TRBV15 and TRBJ2-7; TRBD2 matches 8 bases. CDR3 length equals 14 residues. Unmatched junction bases numbered 6, after V lost 4 bases and J lost 4 bases. Per the germline V gene, CDR1 is LNHNV and CDR2 is YYDKDF (reference sequence). CDR3 sequence: CATSIREGGYEQYF. The CDR3 nucleotides read TGTGCCACCAGCATCCGGGAGGGCGGGTACGAGCAGTACTTC.

The chain uses TRBV2 and TRBJ1-5; the D is unclear. The CDR3 extends over 13 amino acids. Germline assignment: CDR1 SNHLY and CDR2 FYNNEI. The germline V and J ends were trimmed by 3 bases and 6 bases, with 9 bases remaining between them. The CDR3 protein is CASSESLLQPQHF. The CDR3 DNA follows: TGTGCCAGCAGTGAGTCTCTTCTTCAGCCCCAGCATTTT.

This chain joins TRBV11-2 and TRBJ2-2, with 9 bases identical to TRBD2. The CDR3 contains 14 residues. V shed 6 bases and J 3 bases; nucleotides not matched to a gene: 2. Germline-derived CDR1 and CDR2 are SGHAT and FQNNGV. The CDR3 coding sequence is TGTGCCAGCAGTCTAGCGGGACACACCGGGGAGCTGTTTTTT. Translation gives CASSLAGHTGELFF. Together with reference TRBV11-2 and TRBJ2-2, the CDR3 gives the full variable domain: EAGVAQSPRYKIIEKRQSVAFWCNPISGHATLYWYQQILGQGPKLLIQFQNNGVVDDSQLPKDRFSAERLKGVDSTLKIQPAKLEDSAVYLCASSLAGHTGELFFGEGSRLTVL.

The chain links TRBV29-1 to TRBJ2-7; 10 bases align to TRBD1. V lost 3 bases, J lost 5 bases, and 10 bases stayed unmatched. The CDR3 totals 15 residues. Germline V gene sequence: CDR1 SQVTM, CDR2 ANQGSEA. The CDR3 is CSVDAADRGVHEQYF. The CDR3 bases are TGCAGCGTTGATGCTGCGGACAGGGGGGTCCACGAGCAGTACTTC.

This clone has more than one count but fewer than ten. This chain joins TRBV5-4 and TRBJ2-5, with D possibly being TRBD2 (7 bases). Germline assignment: CDR1 SGHNT and CDR2 YYREEE (reference sequence). V was trimmed by 1 base and J by 4 bases, leaving 14 bases between them. CDR3 length: 15 amino acids. CDR3 amino acids: CASSLRGEGGETQYF. CDR3 nucleotide sequence: TGTGCCAGCAGCTTGAGGGGGGAGGGGGGAGAGACCCAGTACTTC.

The chain combines TRBV5-4 with TRBJ1-3; 7 bases are a match to TRBD1. The germline gives CDR1 SGHNT, CDR2 YYREEE (reference sequence). With 1 base clipped from V and 3 bases from J, the junction kept 7 bases outside the gene matches. The CDR3 contains 16 residues. CDR3 in amino acids: CASSLSAGGFGNTIYF. CDR3 DNA: TGTGCCAGCAGCTTGTCGGCAGGGGGATTTGGAAACACCATATATTTT.

This chain uses TRBV19 with TRBJ2-1, with 7 positions matching TRBD2. CDR1 is LNHDA, CDR2 SQIVND, per germline (reference sequence). The CDR3 extends over 19 amino acids. The ends lost 5 bases at V and 8 bases at J; junction bases unmatched: 24. The CDR3 DNA reads TGTGCCAGTAGTTCACCCCCCGCGCGCCTTCGGGGGGTAGGCCATGAGCAGTTCTTC. The encoded protein is CASSSPPARLRGVGHEQFF.

This clone was counted a few times. The chain couples TRBV7-9 to TRBJ2-1, with D perhaps matching TRBD2 (5 bases). Trimming removed 4 bases from V and 7 bases from J, with 17 bases in between. CDR1 and CDR2 (germline): SEHNR, FQNEAQ (reference sequence). The CDR3 runs 15 residues. The DNA for the CDR3 is TGTGCCAGCAGCTGGGCCCGGACTCTGAGGAATGAGCAGTTCTTC. Its protein is CASSWARTLRNEQFF.

This chain links TRBV4-1 with TRBJ1-2; no firm D call. Germline loops: CDR1 MGHRA, CDR2 YSYEKL. CDR3 length equals 15 residues. The germline V and J ends were trimmed by 1 base and 4 bases, with 13 bases remaining between them. CDR3 protein: CASSQGITVFYGYTF. In DNA, the CDR3 is TGCGCCAGCAGCCAAGGAATAACGGTATTCTATGGCTACACCTTC.

This sequence joins TRBV30 and TRBJ2-7, with D perhaps matching TRBD2 (6 bases). This CDR3 region has 12 residues. Germline loops: CDR1 GTSNPN, CDR2 SVGIG (reference sequence). The V end lost 0 bases, the J end lost 6 bases, and 9 bases lay between the germline ends. As DNA, the CDR3 is TGTGCCTGGAGTGTAACTAGCCGCGAGCAGTACTTC. Its protein product is CAWSVTSREQYF.

The rearrangement uses TRBV4-2 and TRBJ2-1, with 8 bases matching TRBD2. CDR1 LGHNA and CDR2 YNFKEQ come from the germline V gene. CDR3 length: 15 residues. Trimming at V came to 2 bases and at J to 4 bases, leaving 4 bases not matched to a gene. The CDR3 bases are TGTGCCAGCAGCCAACCACTAGCGGCATACAATGAGCAGTTCTTC. Amino acids: CASSQPLAAYNEQFF.

This clone was counted between two and nine times. The chain couples TRBV9 to TRBJ2-7; the D is unclear. Germline loops: CDR1 SGDLS, CDR2 YYNGEE. The CDR3 loop spans 14 amino acids. V lost 0 bases and J 1 base, leaving 8 bases between the germline ends. CDR3 sequence: CASSVGWSSYEQYF. CDR3 sequence (DNA): TGTGCCAGCAGCGTAGGGTGGAGTTCCTACGAGCAGTACTTC.

The genes are TRBV28 and TRBJ2-5, with D tentatively TRBD1 (6 bases). This CDR3 comprises 14 residues. The V gene's germline CDR1 is MDHEN and CDR2 SYDVKM. V lost 6 bases and J lost 4, with 15 bases in between. The CDR3 bases are TGTGCCAGCAGCCCTGTTTTAGGGGGAGAGACCCAGTACTTC. Protein: CASSPVLGGETQYF.

The chain joins TRBV19 to TRBJ2-6; D is possibly TRBD1 (6 bases). Germline assignment: CDR1 LNHDA and CDR2 SQIVND (reference sequence). The CDR3 consists of 15 residues. The ends were cut back, 6 bases at V and 4 bases at J, with 13 bases in the middle. CDR3: CASSPTGTGANVLTF. CDR3 in DNA: TGTGCCAGTAGCCCCACAGGGACCGGGGCCAACGTCCTGACTTTC.